The rows below give T cell receptor beta chains drawn from one sample of a study of shared clonotypes between healthy human individuals. Libraries were prepared by immunoSEQ multiplex PCR; TCRdb keeps only in-frame clonotypes and omits some of them. The data hold millions of clones, with 90% to 95% observed a single time. The sample comprised naive CD4+ T cells sorted from blood. Source of these receptors: a man in his late teens or twenties in good health. The CDR3 runs from the conserved cysteine through the conserved F or W. The D gene is left open where the match is weak. Expanded clones get a size class; other rows say once, few or many, or leave the size out.

v_gene	j_gene	abundance	d_gene	CDR3nt	CDR3aa
TRBV11-2	TRBJ2-5	NA	TRBD2	TGTGCCAGCAGCTGGACTAGCGGGATTGAGGAGACCCAGTACTTC	CASSWTSGIEETQYF
TRBV11-2	TRBJ2-7	NA	NA	TGTGCCAGCAGCTTCTACGGGATAGCCTACGAGCAGTACTTC	CASSFYGIAYEQYF
TRBV6-5	TRBJ1-2	NA	NA	TGTGCCAGCAGTTACTCGACGGCAGGGATTAACTATGGCTACACCTTC	CASSYSTAGINYGYTF
TRBV15	TRBJ1-6	NA	NA	TGTGCCACCAGCAGAGCCCTTTACAGTAGCTCCTATAATTCACCCCTCCACTTT	CATSRALYSSSYNSPLHF
TRBV5-6	TRBJ1-6	NA	TRBD1	TGTGCCAGCAGCAGTTCCCGGGACAGGGATAGGCCACCCCTCCACTTT	CASSSSRDRDRPPLHF
TRBV21-1	TRBJ2-2	NA	NA	TGTGCCAGCAGCAAAGCCGGAGGGACGGTAGTATACACCGGGGAGCTGTTTTTT	CASSKAGGTVVYTGELFF
TRBV6-5	TRBJ2-7	NA	TRBD1	TGTGCCAGCAGGCGAAGACAGGGGGCGCTTAACGAGCAGTACTTC	CASRRRQGALNEQYF
TRBV5-1	TRBJ2-3	NA	TRBD2	TGCGCCAGCAGCCGCGGGACTAGCGGCACAGATACGCAGTATTTT	CASSRGTSGTDTQYF
TRBV11-2	TRBJ2-5	NA	TRBD2	TGTGCCAGCAGCTTAGATTCCGGGACTAGACAAGAGACCCAGTACTTC	CASSLDSGTRQETQYF
TRBV18	TRBJ1-6	NA	NA	TGTGCCAGCTCACCGCAGTCAGACTATAATTCACCCCTCCACTTT	CASSPQSDYNSPLHF
TRBV6-1	TRBJ2-1	NA	TRBD2	TGTGCCAGCAGTGACGAGGGACTAGCGGGAGTCAATGAGCAGTTCTTC	CASSDEGLAGVNEQFF
TRBV6-1	TRBJ2-4	NA	NA	TGTGCCAGCAGTGAACAACAGTCCCTAGTAGCCAAAAACATTCAGTACTTC	CASSEQQSLVAKNIQYF
TRBV18	TRBJ2-7	NA	TRBD1	TGTGCCAGCTCACCAAGGACAGGACCTTTCGAGCAGTACTTC	CASSPRTGPFEQYF
TRBV28	TRBJ1-1	NA	TRBD1	TGTGCCAGCAGTGGACCCGGGACAGGGGACACTGAAGCTTTCTTT	CASSGPGTGDTEAFF
TRBV6-1	TRBJ1-1	NA	NA	TGTGCCAGCAGTGAAAGGGGCCCGAACACTGAAGCTTTCTTT	CASSERGPNTEAFF
TRBV9	TRBJ2-1	NA	NA	TGTGCCAGCAGCCACGAAGATAAGTCCTACAATGAGCAGTTCTTC	CASSHEDKSYNEQFF
TRBV9	TRBJ2-7	NA	NA	TGTGCCAGCAGCGTAAGTGTCTCCTACGAGCAGTACTTC	CASSVSVSYEQYF
TRBV4-3	TRBJ2-7	NA	NA	TGCGCCAGCAGCCAACTATCGGGACTGGCGACCTACGAGCAGTACTTC	CASSQLSGLATYEQYF
TRBV10-3	TRBJ2-7	NA	NA	TGTGCCAATCAAGGGGGGCTCTCCTACGAGCAGTACTTC	CANQGGLSYEQYF
TRBV7-9	TRBJ2-7	NA	NA	TGTGCCAGCAGCATGACATTCGAGCAGTACTTC	CASSMTFEQYF
TRBV10-3	TRBJ2-7	NA	TRBD1	TGTGCCATCAGTGAGCCGGGACAGGGGGCCGGGGAGCAGTACTTC	CAISEPGQGAGEQYF
TRBV5-1	TRBJ2-7	NA	TRBD1	TGCGCCAGCAGCTTGGGTGGGGAACAGGGGTCCTACGAGCAGTACTTC	CASSLGGEQGSYEQYF
TRBV6-4	TRBJ2-5	NA	TRBD2	TGTGCCAGCAGTTACCGGGGACTAGAGGGAGAGACCCAGTACTTC	CASSYRGLEGETQYF
TRBV5-1	TRBJ2-7	NA	NA	TGCGCCAGCAGCTTGGTGATAGGGAGGACCTACGAGCAGTACTTC	CASSLVIGRTYEQYF
TRBV5-1	TRBJ1-2	NA	NA	TGCGCCAGCAGCTTGGGGCAGGACTATGGCTACACCTTC	CASSLGQDYGYTF
TRBV6-5	TRBJ2-7	NA	NA	TGTGCCAGCAAAAACCAAGTGGCCTCCTACGAGCAGTACTTC	CASKNQVASYEQYF
TRBV7-9	TRBJ2-2	NA	TRBD2	TGTGCCAGCAGCGAGGGACTAGCGTACACCGGGGAGCTGTTTTTT	CASSEGLAYTGELFF
TRBV6-5	TRBJ1-1	NA	TRBD1	TGTGCCAGCAGTTCTTATCGACAGGGGGACACTGAAGCTTTCTTT	CASSSYRQGDTEAFF
TRBV10-2	TRBJ2-3	NA	NA	TGCGCCAGCAGTGAGGGGGAGACAGATACGCAGTATTTT	CASSEGETDTQYF
TRBV28	TRBJ1-5	NA	NA	TGTGCCAGCCCCTCGGGAATGGGAAGCAATCAGCCCCAGCATTTT	CASPSGMGSNQPQHF
TRBV11-3	TRBJ2-5	NA	NA	TGTGCCAGCAGCTTAGGAAGCCTCCTAGGGGGCCAAGAGACCCAGTACTTC	CASSLGSLLGGQETQYF
TRBV5-1	TRBJ2-1	NA	NA	TGCGCCAGCAGCTCTGATCCGGCGGACGGGAACTACAATGAGCAGTTCTTC	CASSSDPADGNYNEQFF
TRBV4-1	TRBJ2-3	once	TRBD2	TGCGCCAGCAGCCAAGATGGGGGGGGACGAACGCAGTATTTT	CASSQDGGGRTQYF
TRBV4-3	TRBJ2-3	NA	NA	TGCGCCAGCAGCCAAGAATGGTTCTCGGCCGGACGCCCCTGGTCAGATACGCAGTATTTT	CASSQEWFSAGRPWSDTQYF
TRBV7-2	TRBJ2-1	NA	NA	TGTGCCAGCAGCCCCGGGACTTCCAGGGGAAATGAGCAGTTCTTC	CASSPGTSRGNEQFF
TRBV29-1	TRBJ1-3	NA	NA	TGCAGCGTTGAAGATTGGAGAGGGGAGGGTTTGAACACCATATATTTT	CSVEDWRGEGLNTIYF
TRBV7-2	TRBJ2-7	NA	NA	TGTGCCAGCAGCTTTGACACGGTCAGCGCCTACGAGCAGTACTTC	CASSFDTVSAYEQYF
TRBV11-3	TRBJ2-3	NA	NA	TGTGCCAGCAGCCAACGGGAGACGACATTGGGCACAGATACGCAGTATTTT	CASSQRETTLGTDTQYF